These 14 T cell receptor beta chains came from one sample sequenced in a study of blood T cell repertoires in COVID-19 (dated by TCRdb to 2020 to 2021). The library relied on the immunoSEQ multiplex PCR assay. TCRdb retrieved this table from immuneACCESS and kept in-frame rearrangements only. Not all clones are present; in checked studies, unresolved V genes account for under half, and no reason is known for the remainder. The table for this sample lists 450,000 to 500,000 clones; 80% to 90% of them were counted only once. Of the sample, about 3.2% is held by the ten largest clones. The sequenced material came from peripheral blood. The receptors stem from a human donor in a cohort sampled during active COVID-19.

V and J are TRBV19 and TRBJ2-2; D is possibly TRBD2 (6 bases). V lost 4 bases and J 3 bases, leaving 15 bases between the germline ends. This CDR3 is 16 amino acids long. CDR1 is LNHDA and CDR2 is SQIVND in the germline V gene (reference sequence). CDR3 bases: TGTGCCAGTAGTACGGGACTTCTATACTACACCGGGGAGCTGTTTTTT. Amino acid sequence: CASSTGLLYYTGELFF.

V and J are TRBV10-1 and TRBJ2-1, with 14 bases matching TRBD2. Per germline, CDR1 WNHNN and CDR2 SYGVQD (reference sequence). The CDR3 extends over 16 amino acids. CDR3 amino acids: CARTSGRSSSYNEQFF. CDR3 DNA: TGCGCACGGACTAGCGGGAGGTCCAGCTCCTACAATGAGCAGTTCTTC.

This chain uses TRBV5-1 with TRBJ2-2; no reliable D call. The ends were cut back, 6 bases at V and 0 bases at J, with 12 bases in the middle. Germline CDR1 SGHRS, CDR2 YFSETQ. This CDR3 is 15 amino acids long. The CDR3 here is CASTTGGPNTGELFF. The CDR3, as DNA: TGCGCCAGCACCACCGGTGGGCCGAACACCGGGGAGCTGTTTTTT.

The V call is TRBV19, the J call TRBJ1-2; 7 nucleotides agree with TRBD1. Germline V gene lookup returns CDR1 LNHDA and CDR2 SQIVND (reference sequence). The CDR3 consists of 13 residues. J was trimmed by 6 bases and V by 10 bases; bases with no gene match: 11. CDR3 nucleotide sequence: TGTGCCACCAGAGACAGGGCCCTTGATGGCTACACCTTC. It specifies CATRDRALDGYTF.

This chain links TRBV18 with TRBJ1-4, with D tentatively TRBD1 (6 bases). This CDR3 has 14 residues. Per germline, CDR1 KGHSH and CDR2 LQKENI. V lost 3 bases and J lost 5, with 10 bases in between. DNA of the CDR3: TGTGCCAGCTCACCCCCGGACAGAAATGAAAAACTGTTTTTT. Its translation is CASSPPDRNEKLFF. Drawing the rest from reference TRBV18 and TRBJ1-4, the complete variable domain is NAGVMQNPRHLVRRRGQEARLRCSPMKGHSHVYWYRQLPEEGLKFMVYLQKENIIDESGMPKERFSAEFPKEGPSILRIQQVVRGDSAAYFCASSPPDRNEKLFFGSGTQLSVL.

This chain connects TRBV2 to TRBJ1-4, with D uncertain. Germline CDR1 SNHLY, CDR2 FYNNEI. Between the trimmed V and J ends, which lost 6 bases and 8 bases, there was a span of 13 bases. The CDR3 loop spans 13 amino acids. CDR3 DNA: TGTGCCAGCAGGATTTATACGCAGGAAAAACTGTTTTTT. Its translation: CASRIYTQEKLFF.

The chain recombines TRBV19 with TRBJ1-5; 10 bases line up with TRBD1. This CDR3 is built from 16 residues. V trimming: 6 bases; J trimming: 7 bases; junction bases outside the gene matches: 12. Germline CDR1 and CDR2: LNHDA and SQIVND (reference sequence). The DNA of the CDR3 is TGTGCCAGTAGCCCCGGGACAGGGGAGGCAAGGCAGCCCCAGCATTTT. This encodes CASSPGTGEARQPQHF.

V usage is TRBV27 and J usage is TRBJ1-5; no reliable D call. Germline CDR1 MNHEY, CDR2 SMNVEV (reference sequence). The CDR3 runs 13 residues. V dropped 5 bases and J dropped 6 bases, with 11 bases sitting between them. The CDR3 loop is CASSRLRAQPQHF. As DNA, the CDR3 is TGTGCCAGCAGTCGACTGCGAGCTCAGCCCCAGCATTTT.

V and J are TRBV9 and TRBJ2-1; 8 nucleotides agree with TRBD2. V was clipped by 0 bases and J by 7 bases; unmatched bases: 12. This CDR3 contains 17 residues. Looked up from germline, CDR1 is SGDLS and CDR2 is YYNGEE. CDR3 DNA: TGTGCCAGCAGCGTAGGATCGCGGGGGGCCCTTTTAAATGAGCAGTTCTTC. Translating gives CASSVGSRGALLNEQFF. Complete variable domain (other parts from reference TRBV9 and TRBJ2-1): DSGVTQTPKHLITATGQRVTLRCSPRSGDLSVYWYQQSLDQGLQFLIQYYNGEERAKGNILERFSAQQFPDLHSELNLSSLELGDSALYFCASSVGSRGALLNEQFFGPGTRLTVL.

The gene calls are TRBV6-1 and TRBJ1-1; D remains unclear. The germline CDR1 and CDR2 sequences are MNHNS and SASEGT. The V end lost 4 bases, the J end lost 4 bases, and 19 bases lay between the germline ends. This CDR3 contains 16 residues. CDR3 nucleotide sequence: TGTGCCAGCAGTGTAAGCAGGATCCCAGCGGCCACTGAAGCTTTCTTT. This translates into CASSVSRIPAATEAFF.

This clone was counted between two and nine times. CDR3 region: CASRQHDRVGYTF. CDR3 DNA: TGTGCCAGCAGGCAACATGACAGGGTTGGCTACACCTTC. The chain recombines TRBV6-6 with TRBJ1-2; TRBD1 aligns across 7 bases. Trimming cost V 6 bases and J 7 bases; bases outside gene matches: 8. The germline V gene has CDR1 MNHNY and CDR2 SVGAGI (reference sequence). The CDR3 loop spans 13 amino acids.

V gene TRBV6-2 or TRBV6-3 combines with J gene TRBJ2-7, with 11 positions matching TRBD1. Germline CDR1 MNHEY, CDR2 SVGEGT. The CDR3 covers 16 residues. V was pared by 6 bases and J by 3 bases, with 10 bases of the junction left unmatched. The CDR3 here is CASSRLPGQGDYEQYF. The CDR3 DNA reads TGTGCCAGCAGCCGCCTCCCGGGACAGGGGGACTACGAGCAGTACTTC.

The chain combines TRBV7-6 with TRBJ2-1; TRBD2 matches at 9 bases. The germline V gene encodes CDR1 SGHVS and CDR2 FNYEAQ. The CDR3 sequence is 18 residues long. The junction had 10 bases not matched to a gene; V was cut back by 1 base and J by 3 bases. This CDR3 reads CASSLEGGRGVIYNEQFF. CDR3 nucleotide sequence: TGTGCCAGCAGCTTAGAGGGCGGGAGGGGCGTTATCTACAATGAGCAGTTCTTC.

This clone was recorded once. The chain has TRBV11-2 and TRBJ1-5; tentative D call: TRBD1 (5 bases). The CDR3 has 14 residues. Trimming took 0 bases from V and 2 from J, leaving 5 bases between them. CDR1 is SGHAT, CDR2 FQNNGV, per germline. The DNA of the CDR3 is TGTGCCAGCAGCTTAGAGACAGGCAATCAGCCCCAGCATTTT. Translating it yields CASSLETGNQPQHF. Using reference TRBV11-2 and TRBJ1-5 for the parts outside the CDR3, the full variable domain is EAGVAQSPRYKIIEKRQSVAFWCNPISGHATLYWYQQILGQGPKLLIQFQNNGVVDDSQLPKDRFSAERLKGVDSTLKIQPAKLEDSAVYLCASSLETGNQPQHFGDGTRLSIL.